One sample yielded the 9 T cell receptor beta chains listed below, sequenced in a study of T-cell reconstitution after alpha-beta-depleted transplantation in children. Unique molecular identifiers were used to barcode this TCRbeta library. TCRdb fed the PCR reads into MiXCR, producing one record per CDR3 protein. The sample includes 400,000 to 550,000 distinct CDR3 sequences, about 10% of them seen just once. The sequencing used PBMCs, collected before TCRalphabeta/CD19-depleted stem cell transplant. Source of these receptors: a child under 10 years old with inherited bone marrow failure, due to receive a stem cell transplant.

Many counts were recorded for this clonotype. V and J are TRBV5-6 and TRBJ2-3; a possible D gene is TRBD2 (6 bases). The V gene's germline CDR1 is SGHDT and CDR2 YYEEEE. V lost 1 base and J 0 bases, leaving 12 bases between the germline ends. This CDR3 contains 16 residues. This CDR3 is CASSLNLGTSTDTQYF. Here the CDR3 DNA reads TGTGCCAGCAGCTTGAATCTAGGGACTAGCACAGATACGCAGTATTTT.

The rearrangement links TRBV4-3 to TRBJ2-7; possibly TRBD1 for D (7 bases). Trimming took 3 bases from V and 6 from J, leaving 12 bases between them. Germline CDR1 reads LGHNA; CDR2 reads YSLEER. The CDR3 contains 13 residues. As DNA, the CDR3 is TGCGCCAGCAGCCATGGGACAGCGGGCGAGCAGTACTTC. It encodes CASSHGTAGEQYF.

This clonotype was counted only a few times. The rearrangement uses TRBV20-1 and TRBJ2-1, with TRBD2 matching 14 bases. V gave up 2 bases and J gave up 10 bases; unmatched junction bases: 13. The CDR3 totals 17 residues. Germline V gene data show CDR1 as DFQATT and CDR2 as SNEGSKA (reference sequence). CDR3 in DNA: TGCAGTGCTAGACACACGCTCGGACTAGCGGGAGGACGAGAGCAGTTCTTC. Its protein is CSARHTLGLAGGREQFF.

This clonotype was found a few times. This chain joins TRBV19 and TRBJ1-3; D unclear. CDR1 is LNHDA, CDR2 SQIVND, per germline (reference sequence). There are 13 residues in the CDR3. Trimming cost V 3 bases and J 1 base, with 4 bases left between them. The CDR3 DNA sequence: TGTGCCAGTAGTATCCTATCTGGAAACACCATATATTTT. This gives the protein CASSILSGNTIYF.

At least ten counts were recorded for this clonotype. This chain links TRBV10-1 with TRBJ2-7, with D possibly TRBD1 on 5 matching bases. The germline CDR1 and CDR2 sequences are WNHNN and SYGVQD (reference sequence). This CDR3 region has 13 residues. V was shortened by 4 bases and J by 5 bases, with 12 bases between the two germline ends. CDR3 loop: CASSGCEGDEQYF. DNA of the CDR3: TGCGCCAGCAGTGGGTGCGAAGGGGACGAGCAGTACTTC.

The rearrangement links TRBV29-1 to TRBJ2-7, with a possible D match to TRBD2 (6 bases). V lost 4 bases to trimming and J lost 4 bases, with 17 bases between them. Germline V gene lookup returns CDR1 SQVTM and CDR2 ANQGSEA. The CDR3 runs to 14 residues. The CDR3 nucleotides are TGCAGCGTTGTTTGGGCCCCGGGGGTATACGAGCAGTACTTC. Translation: CSVVWAPGVYEQYF.

This clonotype has a count of ten or more. V and J are TRBV20-1 and TRBJ2-7, with a tentative D call TRBD1 (6 bases). V was clipped by 6 bases and J by 1 base, with 13 bases between them. CDR3 length: 13 amino acids. Germline CDR1 DFQATT, CDR2 SNEGSKA (reference sequence). CDR3 DNA: TGCAGTGCGAGCACCCAGGGGTCCTACGAGCAGTACTTC. Translated, it gives CSASTQGSYEQYF.

This clonotype was observed a few times. V usage is TRBV28 and J usage is TRBJ2-1; D is unclear. Germline CDR1 and CDR2: MDHEN and SYDVKM. The CDR3 spans 12 residues. Trimming shortened V by 5 bases and J by 11 bases, and 13 bases separated the two germline ends. CDR3 nucleotides: TGTGCCAGCAGTCCTCTTTTACATCAGCAGTTCTTC. Encoded protein: CASSPLLHQQFF.

This clonotype was detected ten times or more. V is TRBV9 and J is TRBJ1-2; 7 bases align to TRBD1. The junction had 8 bases not matched to a gene; V was cut back by 4 bases and J by 2 bases. The CDR3 is made up of 15 amino acids. Germline CDR1 and CDR2: SGDLS and YYNGEE. CDR3 sequence: CASSQSPTGNYGYTF. The CDR3 nucleotides read TGTGCCAGCAGCCAATCTCCGACAGGGAACTATGGCTACACCTTC.